This T cell receptor (beta chain) is drawn from a study of T cells in Graves' hyperthyroidism and ophthalmopathy. This clonotype was seen at least ten times. Its matching antigen is unknown. RNA transcripts served as the template for amplifying TCR beta CDR3 regions. HTBI primers were used for first-round RT-PCR of the TCR CDR3. TCRdb passed the multiplex PCR reads through MiXCR, listing each CDR3 protein once. This table holds around 600,000 distinct CDR3 sequences, approximately 15% found once. The CDR3 length is 12 residues. V lost 5 bases and J lost 6, with 13 bases in between. Germline V gives CDR1 GTSNPN, CDR2 SVGIG (reference sequence). Study results and caveats: Stable hyperthyroidism was told apart from ophthalmopathy by a model built on 13 V-J features.

The genes are TRBV30 and TRBJ1-2; maybe TRBD1 (5 bases). This sequence originates from a woman in her twenties or thirties with Graves' hyperthyroidism. Sequences were obtained from blood. As DNA, the CDR3 is TGTGCCTGGGAAGGTTCGGGGCATGGCTACACCTTC. It is translated as CAWEGSGHGYTF. The full variable domain, its missing parts supplied by reference TRBV30 and TRBJ1-2, is SQTIHQWPATLVQPVGSPLSLECTVEGTSNPNLYWYRQAAGRGLQLLFYSVGIGQISSEVPQNLSASRPQDRQFILSSKKLLLSDSGFYLCAWEGSGHGYTFGSGTRLTVV.